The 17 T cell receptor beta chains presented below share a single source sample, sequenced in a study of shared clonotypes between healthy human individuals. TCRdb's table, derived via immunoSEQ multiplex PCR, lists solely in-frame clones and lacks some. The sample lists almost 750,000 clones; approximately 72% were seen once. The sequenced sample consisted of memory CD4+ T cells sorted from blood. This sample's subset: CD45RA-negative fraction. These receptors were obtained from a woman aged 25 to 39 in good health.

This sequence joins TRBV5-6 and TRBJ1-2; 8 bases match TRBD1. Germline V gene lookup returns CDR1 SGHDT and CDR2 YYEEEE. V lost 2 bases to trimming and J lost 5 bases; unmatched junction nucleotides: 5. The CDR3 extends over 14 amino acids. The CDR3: CASSFDRGRYGYTF. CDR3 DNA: TGTGCCAGCAGCTTTGACAGGGGACGATATGGCTACACCTTC.

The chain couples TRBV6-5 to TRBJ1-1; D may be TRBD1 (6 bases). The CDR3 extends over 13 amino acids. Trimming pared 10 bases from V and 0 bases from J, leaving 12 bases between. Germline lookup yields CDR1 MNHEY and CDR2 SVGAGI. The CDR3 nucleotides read TGTGCCACGGGGGGCAGCCTGAACACTGAAGCTTTCTTT. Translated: CATGGSLNTEAFF.

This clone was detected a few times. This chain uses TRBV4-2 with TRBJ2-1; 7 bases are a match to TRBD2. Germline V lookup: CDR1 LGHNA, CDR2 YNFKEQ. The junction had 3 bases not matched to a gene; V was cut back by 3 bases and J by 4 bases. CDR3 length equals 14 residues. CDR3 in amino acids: CASSHSSGYNEQFF. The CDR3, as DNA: TGTGCCAGCAGCCACTCTAGCGGATACAATGAGCAGTTCTTC.

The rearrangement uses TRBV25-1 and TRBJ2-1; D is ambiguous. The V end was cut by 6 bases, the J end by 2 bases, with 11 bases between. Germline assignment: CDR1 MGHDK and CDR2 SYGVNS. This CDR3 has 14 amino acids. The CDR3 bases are TGTGCCAGCAGGCGGCAGGAGACCTACAATGAGCAGTTCTTC. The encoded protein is CASRRQETYNEQFF.

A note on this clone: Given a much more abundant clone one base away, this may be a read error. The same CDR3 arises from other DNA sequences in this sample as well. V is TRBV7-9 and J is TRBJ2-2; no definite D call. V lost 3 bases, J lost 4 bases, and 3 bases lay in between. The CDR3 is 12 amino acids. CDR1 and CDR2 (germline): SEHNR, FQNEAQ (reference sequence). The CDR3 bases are TGTGCCAGCAGCTTCACCACCGGGGAGCTGTTTTTT. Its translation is CASSFTTGELFF.

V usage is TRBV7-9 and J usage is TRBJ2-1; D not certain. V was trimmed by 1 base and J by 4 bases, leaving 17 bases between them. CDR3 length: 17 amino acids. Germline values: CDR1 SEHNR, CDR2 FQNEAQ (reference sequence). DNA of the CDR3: TGTGCCAGCAGCTTAGGTAGAGGTTCTTTGGCGTACAATGAGCAGTTCTTC. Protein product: CASSLGRGSLAYNEQFF.

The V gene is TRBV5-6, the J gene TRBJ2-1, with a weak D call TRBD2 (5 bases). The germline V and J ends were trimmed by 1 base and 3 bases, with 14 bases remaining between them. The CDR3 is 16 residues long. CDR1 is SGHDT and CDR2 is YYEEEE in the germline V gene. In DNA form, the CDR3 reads TGTGCCAGCAGCTTGCAGCGGCGAGTGTTCTACAATGAGCAGTTCTTC. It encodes CASSLQRRVFYNEQFF. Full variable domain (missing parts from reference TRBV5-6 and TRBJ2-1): DAGVTQSPTHLIKTRGQQVTLRCSPKSGHDTVSWYQQALGQGPQFIFQYYEEEERQRGNFPDRFSGHQFPNYSSELNVNALLLGDSALYLCASSLQRRVFYNEQFFGPGTRLTVL.

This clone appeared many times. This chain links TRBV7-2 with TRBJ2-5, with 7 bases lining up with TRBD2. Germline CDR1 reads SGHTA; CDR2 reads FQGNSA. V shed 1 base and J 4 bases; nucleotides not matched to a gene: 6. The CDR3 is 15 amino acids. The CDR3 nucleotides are TGTGCCAGCAGCTTAGTTGGGGCGGGAGTAGAGACCCAGTACTTC. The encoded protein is CASSLVGAGVETQYF.

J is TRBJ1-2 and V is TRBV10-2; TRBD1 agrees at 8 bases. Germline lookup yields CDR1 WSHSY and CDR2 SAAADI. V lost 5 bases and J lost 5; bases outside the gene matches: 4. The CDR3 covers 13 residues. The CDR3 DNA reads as TGCGCCAGCAGTCCCGGGACAGGTTATGGCTACACCTTC. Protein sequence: CASSPGTGYGYTF.

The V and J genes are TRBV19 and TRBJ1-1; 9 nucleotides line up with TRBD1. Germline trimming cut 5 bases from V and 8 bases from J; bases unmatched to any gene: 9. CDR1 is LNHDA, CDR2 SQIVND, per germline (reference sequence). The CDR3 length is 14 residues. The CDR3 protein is CASSPDRGRGEAFF. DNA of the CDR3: TGTGCCAGTAGTCCGGACAGGGGACGGGGAGAAGCTTTCTTT. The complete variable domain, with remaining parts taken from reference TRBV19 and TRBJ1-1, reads DGGITQSPKYLFRKEGQNVTLSCEQNLNHDAMYWYRQDPGQGLRLIYYSQIVNDFQKGDIAEGYSVSREKKESFPLTVTSAQKNPTAFYLCASSPDRGRGEAFFGQGTRLTVV.

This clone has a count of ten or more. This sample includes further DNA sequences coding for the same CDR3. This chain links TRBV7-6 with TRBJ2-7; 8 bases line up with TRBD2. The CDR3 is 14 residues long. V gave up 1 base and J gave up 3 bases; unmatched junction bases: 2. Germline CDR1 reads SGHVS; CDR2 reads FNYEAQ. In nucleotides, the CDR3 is TGTGCCAGCAGCTTAGGTAGCGGGGTCTACGAGCAGTACTTC. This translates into CASSLGSGVYEQYF.

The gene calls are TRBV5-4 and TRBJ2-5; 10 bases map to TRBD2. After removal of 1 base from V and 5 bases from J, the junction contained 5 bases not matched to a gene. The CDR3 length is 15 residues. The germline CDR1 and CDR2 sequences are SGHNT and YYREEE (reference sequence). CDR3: CASSLNAAGGETQYF. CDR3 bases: TGTGCCAGCAGCTTGAACGCAGCGGGGGGGGAGACCCAGTACTTC. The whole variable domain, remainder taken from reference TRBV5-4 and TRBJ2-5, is ETGVTQSPTHLIKTRGQQVTLRCSSQSGHNTVSWYQQALGQGPQFIFQYYREEENGRGNFPPRFSGLQFPNYSSELNVNALELDDSALYLCASSLNAAGGETQYFGPGTRLLVL.

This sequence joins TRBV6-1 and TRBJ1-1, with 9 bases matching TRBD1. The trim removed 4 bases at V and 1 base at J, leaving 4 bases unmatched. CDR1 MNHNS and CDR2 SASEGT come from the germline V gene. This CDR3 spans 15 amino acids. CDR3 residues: CASSVDRGWNTEAFF. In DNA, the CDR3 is TGTGCCAGCAGTGTGGACAGGGGTTGGAACACTGAAGCTTTCTTT.

In DNA form, the CDR3 reads TGTGCCAGCAGAGCCGAATCCCACTCGAACTATGGCTACACCTTC. As protein: CASRAESHSNYGYTF. The chain is built from TRBV2 and TRBJ1-2; no reliable D call. Trimming took off 6 bases at V and 2 bases at J, with 16 bases between the two ends. Per the germline V gene, CDR1 is SNHLY and CDR2 is FYNNEI. This CDR3 has 15 residues.

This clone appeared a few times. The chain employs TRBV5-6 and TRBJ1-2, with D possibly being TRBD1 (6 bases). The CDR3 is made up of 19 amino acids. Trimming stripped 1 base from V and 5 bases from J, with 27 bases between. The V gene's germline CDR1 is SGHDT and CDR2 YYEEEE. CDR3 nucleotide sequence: TGTGCCAGCAGCTTGATTGCCCAGTTAAAAAACAGGGAGCTTTATGGCTACACCTTC. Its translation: CASSLIAQLKNRELYGYTF.

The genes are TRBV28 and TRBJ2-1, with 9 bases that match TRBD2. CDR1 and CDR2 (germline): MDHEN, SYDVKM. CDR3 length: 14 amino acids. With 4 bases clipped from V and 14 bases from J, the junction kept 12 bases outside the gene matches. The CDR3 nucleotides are TGTGCCAGCAGTTCCGCCCCCCTTAGCGGGAGAAAGTTCTTC. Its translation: CASSSAPLSGRKFF.

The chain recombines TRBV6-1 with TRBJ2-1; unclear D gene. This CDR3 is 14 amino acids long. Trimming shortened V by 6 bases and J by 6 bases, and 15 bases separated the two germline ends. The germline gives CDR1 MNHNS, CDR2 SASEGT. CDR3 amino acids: CASRQAADINEQFF. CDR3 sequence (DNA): TGTGCCAGCAGGCAGGCAGCAGATATCAATGAGCAGTTCTTC.